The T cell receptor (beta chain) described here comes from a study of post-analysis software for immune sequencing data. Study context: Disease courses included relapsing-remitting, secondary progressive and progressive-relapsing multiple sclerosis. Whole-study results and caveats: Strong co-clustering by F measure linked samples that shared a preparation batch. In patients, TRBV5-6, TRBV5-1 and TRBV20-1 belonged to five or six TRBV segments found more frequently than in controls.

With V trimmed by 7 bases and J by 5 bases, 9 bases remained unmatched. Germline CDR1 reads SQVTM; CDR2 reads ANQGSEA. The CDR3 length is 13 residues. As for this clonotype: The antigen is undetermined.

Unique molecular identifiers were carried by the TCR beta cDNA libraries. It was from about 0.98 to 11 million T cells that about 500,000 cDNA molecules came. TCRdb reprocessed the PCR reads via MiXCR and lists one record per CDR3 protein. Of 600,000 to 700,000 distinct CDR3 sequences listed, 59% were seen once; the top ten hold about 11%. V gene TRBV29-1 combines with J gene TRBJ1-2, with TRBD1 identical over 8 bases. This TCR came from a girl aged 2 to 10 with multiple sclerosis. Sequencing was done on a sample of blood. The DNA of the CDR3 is TGCAGCGCCCATGGGACAGGCGGATATGGCTACACCTTC. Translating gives CSAHGTGGYGYTF.